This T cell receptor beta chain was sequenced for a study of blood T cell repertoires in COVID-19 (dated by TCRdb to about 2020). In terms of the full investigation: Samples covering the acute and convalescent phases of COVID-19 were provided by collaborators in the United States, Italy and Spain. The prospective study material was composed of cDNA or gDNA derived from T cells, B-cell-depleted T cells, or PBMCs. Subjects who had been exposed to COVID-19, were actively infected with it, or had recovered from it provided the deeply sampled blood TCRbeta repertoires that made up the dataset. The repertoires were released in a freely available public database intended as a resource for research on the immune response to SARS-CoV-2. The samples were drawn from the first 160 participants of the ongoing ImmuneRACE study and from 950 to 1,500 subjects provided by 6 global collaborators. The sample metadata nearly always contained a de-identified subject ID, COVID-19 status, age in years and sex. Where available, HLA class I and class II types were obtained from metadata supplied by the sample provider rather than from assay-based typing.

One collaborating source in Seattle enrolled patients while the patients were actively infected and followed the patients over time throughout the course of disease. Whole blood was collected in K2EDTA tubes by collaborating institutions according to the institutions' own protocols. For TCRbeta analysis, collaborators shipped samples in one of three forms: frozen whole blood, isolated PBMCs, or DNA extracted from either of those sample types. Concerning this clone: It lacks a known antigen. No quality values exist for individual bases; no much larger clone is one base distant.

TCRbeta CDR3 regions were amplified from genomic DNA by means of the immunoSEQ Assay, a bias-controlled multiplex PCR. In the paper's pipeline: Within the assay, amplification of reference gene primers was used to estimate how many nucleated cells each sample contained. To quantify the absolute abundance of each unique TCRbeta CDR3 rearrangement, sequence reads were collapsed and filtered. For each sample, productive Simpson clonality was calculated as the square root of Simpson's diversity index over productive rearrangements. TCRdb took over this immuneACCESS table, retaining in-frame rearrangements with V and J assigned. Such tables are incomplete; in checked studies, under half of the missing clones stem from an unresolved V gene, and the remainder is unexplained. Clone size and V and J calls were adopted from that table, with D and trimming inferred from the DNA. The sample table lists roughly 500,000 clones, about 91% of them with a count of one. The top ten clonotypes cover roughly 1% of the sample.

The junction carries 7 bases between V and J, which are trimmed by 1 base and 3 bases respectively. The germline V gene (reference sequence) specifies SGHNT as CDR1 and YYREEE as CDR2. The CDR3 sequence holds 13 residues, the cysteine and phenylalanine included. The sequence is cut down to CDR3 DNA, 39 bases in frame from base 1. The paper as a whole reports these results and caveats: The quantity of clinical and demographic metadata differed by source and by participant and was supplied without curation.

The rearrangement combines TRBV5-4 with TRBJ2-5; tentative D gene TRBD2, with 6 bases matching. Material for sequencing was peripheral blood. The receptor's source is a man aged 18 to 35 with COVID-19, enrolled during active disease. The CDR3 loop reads CASSLWGEETQYF. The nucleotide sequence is TGTGCCAGCAGCTTGTGGGGGGAAGAGACCCAGTACTTC.